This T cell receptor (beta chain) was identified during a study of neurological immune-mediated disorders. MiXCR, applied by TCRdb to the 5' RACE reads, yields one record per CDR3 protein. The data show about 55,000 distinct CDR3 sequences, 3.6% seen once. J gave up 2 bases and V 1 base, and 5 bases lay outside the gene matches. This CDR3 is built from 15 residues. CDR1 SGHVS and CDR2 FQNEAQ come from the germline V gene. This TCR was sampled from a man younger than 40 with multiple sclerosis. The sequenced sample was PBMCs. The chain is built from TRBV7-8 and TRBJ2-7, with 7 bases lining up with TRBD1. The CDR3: CASSLGAGTAYEQYF. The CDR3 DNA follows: TGTGCCAGCAGCTTAGGAGCCGGGACAGCCTACGAGCAGTACTTC.